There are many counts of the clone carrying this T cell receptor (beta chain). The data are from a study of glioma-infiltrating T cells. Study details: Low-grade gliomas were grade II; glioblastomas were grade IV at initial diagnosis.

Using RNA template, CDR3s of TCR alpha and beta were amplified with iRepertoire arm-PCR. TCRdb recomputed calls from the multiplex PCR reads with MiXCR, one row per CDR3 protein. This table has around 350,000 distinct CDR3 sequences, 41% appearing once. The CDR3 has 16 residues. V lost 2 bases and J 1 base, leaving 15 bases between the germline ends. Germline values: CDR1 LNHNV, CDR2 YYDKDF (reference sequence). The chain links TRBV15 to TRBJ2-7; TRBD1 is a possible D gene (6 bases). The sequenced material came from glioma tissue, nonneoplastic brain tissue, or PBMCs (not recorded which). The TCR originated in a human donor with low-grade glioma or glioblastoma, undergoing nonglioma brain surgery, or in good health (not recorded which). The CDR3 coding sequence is TGTGCCACCAGCAGAAACACAGGGAAATTTTCCTACGAGCAGTACTTC. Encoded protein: CATSRNTGKFSYEQYF.